What follows describes a single T cell receptor beta chain. The antigen is unknown. This PCR relied on a set of 60 Vbeta primers and 13 Jbeta primers. Data came from immunoSEQ multiplex PCR; TCRdb stores just in-frame clones and leaves some out. The table records around 200,000 clones, roughly 84% of them present only once. This record comes from a study of cytomegalovirus exposure and HLA in healthy donors. As for the study in general: Roughly 80 million unique TCRs from HLA-typed donors made up an early data release.

CDR1 and CDR2 (germline): SGDLS, YYNGEE. V lost 3 bases, J lost 6 bases, and 2 bases stayed unmatched. The CDR3 consists of 14 residues. Study findings and constraints: An analysis was carried out later, and it reportedly showed fewer N-insertions in an Asian-associated ancestry cluster than the approximately 660-donor mean. It was fewer than 200 TCR beta chains that were listed as cytomegalovirus-associated.

Each of the donors was a healthy bone marrow donor. This sequence joins TRBV9 and TRBJ2-2; 10 bases are a match to TRBD1. The specimen was PBMCs. The receptor was derived from a girl aged 2-15 years in good health and CMV-seropositive. Here the CDR3 DNA reads TGTGCCAGCAGCGCGGGACAGGGGTCCGGGGAGCTGTTTTTT. It codes for CASSAGQGSGELFF. Complete variable domain (other parts from reference TRBV9 and TRBJ2-2): DSGVTQTPKHLITATGQRVTLRCSPRSGDLSVYWYQQSLDQGLQFLIQYYNGEERAKGNILERFSAQQFPDLHSELNLSSLELGDSALYFCASSAGQGSGELFFGEGSRLTVL.